The 19 T cell receptor beta chains presented below share a single source sample, sequenced in a study of control samples from healthy donors and cancer patients. Clones were read by immunoSEQ multiplex PCR, and TCRdb kept only the in-frame ones, dropping some. This table has over 100,000 clones, 75% to 95% appearing once. The sequencing sample was made of blood. These receptors were collected from a middle-aged man in good health.

The chain joins TRBV19 to TRBJ1-5; D remains unclear. Looked up from germline, CDR1 is LNHDA and CDR2 is SQIVND (reference sequence). The CDR3 extends over 15 amino acids. V was cut by 5 bases and J by 3 bases, with 14 bases left in between. The CDR3 reads CASSFLEDSNQPQHF. As DNA, the CDR3 is TGTGCCAGTAGTTTCCTCGAGGACTCCAATCAGCCCCAGCATTTT. Supplemented by reference TRBV19 and TRBJ1-5, the full variable domain reads DGGITQSPKYLFRKEGQNVTLSCEQNLNHDAMYWYRQDPGQGLRLIYYSQIVNDFQKGDIAEGYSVSREKKESFPLTVTSAQKNPTAFYLCASSFLEDSNQPQHFGDGTRLSIL.

The chain employs TRBV19 and TRBJ1-3; D uncertain. The CDR3 has 14 amino acids. V dropped 6 bases and J dropped 0 bases, with 9 bases sitting between them. CDR1 and CDR2 (germline): LNHDA, SQIVND (reference sequence). Here the CDR3 reads CASRPSGSGNTIYF. The CDR3 region has the DNA TGTGCCAGTAGACCTTCGGGCTCTGGAAACACCATATATTTT.

The chain combines TRBV20-1 with TRBJ1-2; D may be TRBD1 (6 bases). The V end lost 3 bases, the J end lost 6 bases, and 11 bases lay between the germline ends. The CDR3 length is 12 residues. Germline V gives CDR1 DFQATT, CDR2 SNEGSKA (reference sequence). The CDR3 protein is CSASKGHDGYTF. CDR3 DNA: TGCAGTGCTAGTAAGGGACACGATGGCTACACCTTC.

The chain links TRBV6-1 to TRBJ1-4; 8 nucleotides agree with TRBD1. The germline CDR1 and CDR2 sequences are MNHNS and SASEGT. V lost 3 bases and J lost 6; bases outside the gene matches: 9. The CDR3 loop spans 16 amino acids. CDR3 residues: CASSETRGRGYEKLFF. As DNA, the CDR3 is TGTGCCAGCAGTGAGACCAGGGGGCGCGGGTATGAAAAACTGTTTTTT.

DNA of the CDR3: TGTGCCAGCAGCTTCGACGGAAACACCATATATTTT. The encoded protein is CASSFDGNTIYF. This rearrangement joins TRBV5-4 to TRBJ1-3, with D unresolved. CDR3 length equals 12 residues. Trimming pared 2 bases from V and 4 bases from J, leaving 4 bases between. Per the germline V gene, CDR1 is SGHNT and CDR2 is YYREEE (reference sequence).

The chain carries TRBV4-2 and TRBJ1-2; D perhaps matches TRBD1 (6 bases). V was pared by 0 bases and J by 1 base, with 6 bases between. Germline values: CDR1 LGHNA, CDR2 YNFKEQ. The CDR3 totals 14 residues. The CDR3 DNA reads TGTGCCAGCAGCCAAGAAGGGGGTAACTATGGCTACACCTTC. The encoded protein is CASSQEGGNYGYTF.

This rearrangement joins TRBV9 to TRBJ1-1; D unclear. CDR1 is SGDLS and CDR2 is YYNGEE in the germline V gene. The CDR3 is 15 amino acids. V lost 1 base and J 1 base, leaving 11 bases between the germline ends. The CDR3 region is CASSVSLKGNTEAFF. The CDR3, as DNA: TGTGCCAGCAGCGTAAGTCTCAAGGGGAACACTGAAGCTTTCTTT.

This clone was seen once. Other DNA variants within this sample encode the same CDR3. V gene TRBV9 combines with J gene TRBJ2-5; 13 bases are shared with TRBD2. Germline V gene lookup returns CDR1 SGDLS and CDR2 YYNGEE. V was pared by 3 bases and J by 5 bases, with 4 bases of the junction left unmatched. The CDR3 totals 15 residues. The CDR3 here is CASSALAGGPETQYF. The CDR3 coding sequence is TGTGCCAGCAGCGCACTAGCGGGGGGGCCGGAGACCCAGTACTTC.

This clone was counted only a few times. The chain has TRBV4-1 and TRBJ1-2; 8 positions agree with TRBD1. CDR3 length equals 12 residues. V gave up 8 bases and J gave up 5 bases; unmatched junction bases: 4. Germline CDR1 reads MGHRA; CDR2 reads YSYEKL. The CDR3 coding sequence is TGCGCCAGCTGGGGACAGGCTTATGGCTACACCTTC. It is translated as CASWGQAYGYTF.

The chain employs TRBV7-9 and TRBJ1-2; no reliable D call. The CDR3 consists of 15 residues. Trimming left V 5 bases short and J 3 bases short, with 16 bases between. Germline-derived CDR1 and CDR2 are SEHNR and FQNEAQ (reference sequence). CDR3 nucleotides: TGTGCCAGCAGCCCCCCCGGCGGAGTGGACTATGGCTACACCTTC. The encoded protein is CASSPPGGVDYGYTF.

This chain links TRBV28 with TRBJ2-3, with 8 bases lining up with TRBD2. The CDR3 extends over 17 amino acids. V lost 5 bases to trimming and J lost 2 bases; unmatched junction nucleotides: 12. The germline V gene has CDR1 MDHEN and CDR2 SYDVKM. The DNA of the CDR3 is TGTGCCAGCAGTAGCGCGGGGGGCCCGGTAATCACAGATACGCAGTATTTT. Translation: CASSSAGGPVITDTQYF.

This chain connects TRBV6-5 to TRBJ1-1; unclear D gene. V was cut by 2 bases and J by 3 bases, with 10 bases left in between. Germline loops: CDR1 MNHEY, CDR2 SVGAGI. The CDR3 consists of 14 residues. The CDR3 coding sequence is TGTGCCAGCAGTTACCTGGAGACCCACACTGAAGCTTTCTTT. Its translation: CASSYLETHTEAFF.

V and J are TRBV9 and TRBJ2-7; either TRBD1 or TRBD2 may supply D (5 bases each). The CDR3 length is 15 residues. Germline loops: CDR1 SGDLS, CDR2 YYNGEE. Trimming removed 4 bases at V and 4 bases at J, with 18 bases between. The CDR3 spells CASSSRDGRIYEQYF. CDR3 sequence (DNA): TGTGCCAGCAGCAGCCGGGACGGGCGGATTTACGAGCAGTACTTC. The full variable domain, its missing parts supplied by reference TRBV9 and TRBJ2-7, is DSGVTQTPKHLITATGQRVTLRCSPRSGDLSVYWYQQSLDQGLQFLIQYYNGEERAKGNILERFSAQQFPDLHSELNLSSLELGDSALYFCASSSRDGRIYEQYFGPGTRLTVT.

The V gene is TRBV5-1, the J gene TRBJ2-5; D gene uncertain. Trimming took off 0 bases at V and 0 bases at J, with 9 bases between the two ends. The germline gives CDR1 SGHRS, CDR2 YFSETQ. The CDR3 length is 15 residues. CDR3 coding DNA: TGCGCCAGCAGCTTGGATTGGCCGAACCAAGAGACCCAGTACTTC. Its protein product is CASSLDWPNQETQYF.

CDR3 in amino acids: CASSIGAGPYGYTF. The DNA of the CDR3 is TGTGCCAGTAGTATTGGGGCGGGGCCCTATGGCTACACCTTC. The chain is built from TRBV19 and TRBJ1-2; D possibly corresponds to TRBD1 (5 bases). V lost 3 bases to trimming and J lost 4 bases, with 12 bases between them. The length of the CDR3 is 14 residues. The germline gives CDR1 LNHDA, CDR2 SQIVND (reference sequence). The whole variable domain, remainder taken from reference TRBV19 and TRBJ1-2, is DGGITQSPKYLFRKEGQNVTLSCEQNLNHDAMYWYRQDPGQGLRLIYYSQIVNDFQKGDIAEGYSVSREKKESFPLTVTSAQKNPTAFYLCASSIGAGPYGYTFGSGTRLTVV.

V and J are TRBV5-4 and TRBJ2-7; tentative D call: TRBD2 (5 bases). The CDR3 contains 13 residues. Germline CDR1 SGHNT, CDR2 YYREEE (reference sequence). V lost 2 bases and J lost 4, with 10 bases in between. The CDR3 spells CASSLTGVYEQYF. The CDR3 coding sequence is TGTGCCAGCAGCTTAACCGGGGTTTACGAGCAGTACTTC.

V gene TRBV7-8 combines with J gene TRBJ2-2, with 10 bases fitting TRBD1. CDR3 length: 17 amino acids. The V gene's germline CDR1 is SGHVS and CDR2 FQNEAQ. Trimming at V came to 5 bases and at J to 7 bases, leaving 13 bases not matched to a gene. CDR3 coding DNA: TGTGCCAGCAGCCCTCAGCTACCGACAGGGGGCGGCGGGGAGCTGTTTTTT. Its protein is CASSPQLPTGGGGELFF.

This chain links TRBV12-3 or TRBV12-4 with TRBJ2-1; tentative D call: TRBD2 (5 bases). The CDR3 contains 12 residues. Trimming left V 6 bases short and J 6 bases short, with 9 bases between. CDR3 sequence: CASRTTSNEQFF. The CDR3 region has the DNA TGTGCCAGCAGAACAACTAGCAATGAGCAGTTCTTC.

This clone showed up just a few times. The chain employs TRBV24-1 and TRBJ1-6; the D is unclear. V was clipped by 4 bases and J by 10 bases, with 7 bases between them. This CDR3 is 12 amino acids long. The germline V gene encodes CDR1 KGHDR and CDR2 SFDVKD. The CDR3 DNA follows: TGTGCCACCAGTGACGGGAAATCACCCCTCCACTTT. Translating it yields CATSDGKSPLHF.